This T cell receptor (delta chain) emerged from a study of gamma-delta T cells after stem cell transplantation. Worth noting for this clone: The protein held in TCRdb is that of a much larger clone and does not match this DNA's translation at residue 6, likely because of a read error; the protein shown is translated from the DNA.

The CDR3 length is 14 residues. With 3 bases removed from V and 2 bases from J, the gap between germline ends came to 12 bases. Germline CDR1 GEAIGNYY, CDR2 EKD. TCRdb re-processed the RT-PCR reads using CATT. The data hold about 5,000 delta-chain clones, with under 2% observed a single time. The chain combines TRDV2 with TRDJ1, with a tentative D call TRDD3 (5 bases). Sequenced input: gamma-delta T cells. The origin of this receptor is a human donor. It is not recorded whose cells these are; they may come from a transplant donor. This CDR3 is CACDLAGRTDKLIF. CDR3 nucleotides: TGTGCCTGTGACCTGGCTGGGAGGACCGATAAACTCATCTTT.